The rows below give T cell receptor beta chains drawn from one sample of a study of T cell clones after liver transplantation. Method: immunoSEQ multiplex PCR; TCRdb's copy keeps in-frame clones and lacks some. Here the sample spans about 45,000 clones, about 86% being singletons. The sequences come from CD4+ T cells from blood, collected 24 months after liver transplant. Source of these receptors: a human patient who received a liver transplant. A subset of T cells may come from the graft donor. Each CDR3 is given without its conserved first and last residue.

v_call cdr3_aa
TRBV6-1 ASRRTTEAF
TRBV6-1 ASIESRFYGYT
TRBV6-1 ASRRTAQNNEQF
TRBV5-1 ASSPREGGTETQY
TRBV4-1 ASSQDKGMLRGNEKLF
TRBV7-6 ASSLLGPPADTQY
TRBV11-3 ASSEQGFTGELF
TRBV4-1 ASSQGRDGVNTEAF
TRBV7-6 ASSLSREAYEQY
TRBV2 ASISQQLSETQY
TRBV5-1 ASSNPTGNTEAF
TRBV4-2 ASSQRPNQPQH
TRBV6-6 ASRGQGEDNQPQH
TRBV5-1 ASSFRQQEKEKLF
TRBV19 ASSIGAGRTDTQY
TRBV10-3 AISELQKGYENTIY
TRBV5-1 ASSLAGGFLKLPTDTQY
TRBV29-1 SASSGTEAF
TRBV19 ATTMGRTGPYSGNTIY
TRBV7-2 ASSLGTRHNEQF